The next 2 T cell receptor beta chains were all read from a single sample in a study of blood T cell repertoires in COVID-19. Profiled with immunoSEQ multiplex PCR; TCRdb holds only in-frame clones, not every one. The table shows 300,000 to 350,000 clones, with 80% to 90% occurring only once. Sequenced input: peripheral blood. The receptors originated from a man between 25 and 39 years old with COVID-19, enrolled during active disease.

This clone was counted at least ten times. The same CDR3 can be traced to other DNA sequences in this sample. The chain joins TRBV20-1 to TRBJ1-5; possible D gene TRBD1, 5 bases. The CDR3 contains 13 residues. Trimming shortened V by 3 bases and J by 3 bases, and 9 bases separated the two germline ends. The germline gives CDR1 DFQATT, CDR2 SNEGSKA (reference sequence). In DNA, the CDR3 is TGCAGTGCTAGTCGGGGGGACAATCAGCCCCAGCATTTT. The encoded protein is CSASRGDNQPQHF.

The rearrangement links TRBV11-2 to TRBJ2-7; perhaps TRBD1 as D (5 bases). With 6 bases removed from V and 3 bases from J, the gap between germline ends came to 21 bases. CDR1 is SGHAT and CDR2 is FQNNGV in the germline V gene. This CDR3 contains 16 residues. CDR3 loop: CASRELQGKSGYEQYF. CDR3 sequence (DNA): TGTGCCAGCAGAGAGCTTCAGGGAAAGTCAGGCTACGAGCAGTACTTC.